Listed below are T cell receptor beta chains from one sample, sequenced in a study of blood T cell repertoires in COVID-19. Using immunoSEQ multiplex PCR, the repertoire was profiled, and TCRdb retains in-frame clones only, with some absent. The sample includes about 120,000 clones, around 85% of them seen just once. The sequenced sample consisted of peripheral blood. The receptors were gathered from a man between 65 and 80 years old who had recovered from COVID-19. CDR3s include the opening cysteine and the closing phenylalanine or tryptophan. The D gene is left open where the match is weak. Clone size appears in some rows only: once, few, many, or a class for an expanded clone.

J gene,clone size,V gene,D gene,CDR3 DNA,CDR3 protein
TRBJ2-2,once,TRBV5-4,NA,TGTGCCAGCAGCCCGAAGGGGACCGGGGAGCTGTTTTTT,CASSPKGTGELFF
TRBJ1-1,NA,TRBV10-3,NA,TGTGCCATCAGTGAGTCTTCAGTGAACACTGAAGCTTTCTTT,CAISESSVNTEAFF
TRBJ1-1,NA,TRBV10-3,NA,TGTGCCATCAGCCTGGGGGGGGCGGACACTGAAGCTTTCTTT,CAISLGGADTEAFF
TRBJ2-1,NA,TRBV5-6,NA,TGTGCCAGCAGCTTGGAAGGTAGCGGCTCCTACAATGAGCAGTTCTTC,CASSLEGSGSYNEQFF
TRBJ2-1,NA,TRBV9,NA,TGTGCCAGCAGCGCCAGCCGGGACAAAGACCACAATGAGCAGTTCTTC,CASSASRDKDHNEQFF
TRBJ2-5,once,TRBV11-2,NA,TGTGCCAGTGGCCCCCTCCCGGGGCAAGAGACCCAGTACTTC,CASGPLPGQETQYF
TRBJ2-7,NA,TRBV6-5,TRBD2,TGTGCCGGGACTAGCGGGGGGGGAGTCTACGAGCAGTACTTC,CAGTSGGGVYEQYF
TRBJ2-3,NA,TRBV7-2,NA,TGTGCCAGCAACCACGGCCAGGGCCGCACAGATACGCAGTATTTT,CASNHGQGRTDTQYF
TRBJ1-2,NA,TRBV5-5,NA,TGTGCCAGCAGCACAACGGGCCCCCGAGGAGGGGGCTACACCTTC,CASSTTGPRGGGYTF
TRBJ2-1,few,TRBV7-9,TRBD1,TGTGCCAGCAGCGTAGGACAGGGTATCGATGAGCAGTTCTTC,CASSVGQGIDEQFF
TRBJ2-3,NA,TRBV28,NA,TGTGCCAGCAGTTTGCGGTCTAGCACAGATACGCAGTATTTT,CASSLRSSTDTQYF
TRBJ2-5,NA,TRBV29-1,TRBD2,TGCAGCGTTGCCGGACTAGCAGAGACCCAGTACTTC,CSVAGLAETQYF
TRBJ1-5,NA,TRBV3-1/TRBV3-2,NA,TGTGCCAGCAGCCTCAACAATCAGCCCCAGCATTTT,CASSLNNQPQHF
TRBJ1-2,once,TRBV7-2,NA,TGTGCCAGCAGCTTAAAAACCGCCGGACCTCCGGGGGGCTACACCTTC,CASSLKTAGPPGGYTF
TRBJ1-4,NA,TRBV5-4,NA,TGTGCCAGCAGCTTGGATTCCGTAAAACTGTTTTTT,CASSLDSVKLFF
TRBJ1-2,NA,TRBV28,NA,TGTGCCAGCAGTCGGGACTTCTATGGCTACACCTTC,CASSRDFYGYTF
TRBJ2-7,NA,TRBV5-6,TRBD2,TGTGCCAGCAGCCCGACTAGCGGCTACAACGAGCAGTACTTC,CASSPTSGYNEQYF
TRBJ1-2,NA,TRBV15,TRBD1,TGTGCCACCAGCTGGGGACAGGGGGCCAACTATGGCTACACCTTC,CATSWGQGANYGYTF
TRBJ2-3,few,TRBV14,TRBD2,TGTGCCAGCGGCGTAGCGGGGGGAGATACGCAGTATTTT,CASGVAGGDTQYF
TRBJ2-1,NA,TRBV7-2,TRBD2,TGTGCCAGCAGCCGCGGGAGGGCCGGCGATAATGAGCAGTTCTTC,CASSRGRAGDNEQFF
TRBJ1-4,NA,TRBV2,TRBD1,TGTGCCAGCAGTGAACCCGGGGCAGGGGGCTCGGCTGCGGAAAAACTGTTTTTT,CASSEPGAGGSAAEKLFF
TRBJ1-3,NA,TRBV5-1,TRBD1,TGCGCCAGCAGCAGAGGGGGCAACTCTGGAAACACCATATATTTT,CASSRGGNSGNTIYF
TRBJ2-2,NA,TRBV14,NA,TGTGCCAGCAGCCAAGATTACTCCCAGGGTGGAGCCGGGGAGCTGTTTTTT,CASSQDYSQGGAGELFF
TRBJ2-5,once,TRBV30,NA,TGTGCCTGGACCCTGGGACTTCAAGAGACCCAGTACTTC,CAWTLGLQETQYF
TRBJ2-5,NA,TRBV7-3,NA,TGTGCCAGCAGCCGTGGACAGCAAGAGACCCAGTACTTC,CASSRGQQETQYF
TRBJ1-2,NA,TRBV19,NA,TGTGCCAGTAGTATGTCAGGGCAGTATGGCTACACCTTC,CASSMSGQYGYTF
TRBJ2-3,NA,TRBV11-3,NA,TGTGCCAGCAGCACTCTTTACACAGATACGCAGTATTTT,CASSTLYTDTQYF
TRBJ2-5,once,TRBV4-2,NA,TGTGCCAGCAGCCATGGAGGAGTCCAAGAGACCCAGTACTTC,CASSHGGVQETQYF
TRBJ2-7,once,TRBV7-2,TRBD2,TGTGCCAGCAGCCTACGGACTAGCGGGCAAACAACGGGGTACGAGCAGTACTTC,CASSLRTSGQTTGYEQYF
TRBJ1-2,NA,TRBV29-1,NA,TGCAGCGTTGGGAGGGAAGACTATGGCTACACCTTC,CSVGREDYGYTF
TRBJ2-7,NA,TRBV6-1,NA,TGTGCCAGCAGTGAAGTCCTGGACAGCTCCTACGAGCAGTACTTC,CASSEVLDSSYEQYF
TRBJ2-7,NA,TRBV4-2,TRBD2,TGTGCCAGCAGCCAAGATCCCTTTACTAGCGGTACTACCTACGAGCAGTACTTC,CASSQDPFTSGTTYEQYF
TRBJ1-6,NA,TRBV7-3,NA,TGTGCCAGCAGCTTTGGTAGGAGGTCACCCCTCCACTTT,CASSFGRRSPLHF
TRBJ2-1,few,TRBV9,TRBD1,TGTGCCAGCAGCGTAGGACAGGGGAACAATGAGCAGTTCTTC,CASSVGQGNNEQFF
TRBJ2-3,NA,TRBV29-1,NA,TGCAGCGTTGCCCTAGACGCAGATACGCAGTATTTT,CSVALDADTQYF
TRBJ1-1,once,TRBV5-1,TRBD1,TGCGCCAGCAGCTGGGGGGACAGGACGCACACTGAAGCTTTCTTT,CASSWGDRTHTEAFF
TRBJ2-7,NA,TRBV7-6,NA,TGTGCCAGCAGCGGGAGGGACAGGGGATTGGGACTAGCGGAGCAGTACTTC,CASSGRDRGLGLAEQYF
TRBJ1-2,once,TRBV28,TRBD1,TGTGCCAGCAGTTACCGGGACAGGGGTATTTCGGGCTACACCTTC,CASSYRDRGISGYTF
TRBJ2-5,NA,TRBV5-1,NA,TGCGCCAACCCGTGGGCGGGACGGGAGACCCAGTACTTC,CANPWAGRETQYF
TRBJ2-2,NA,TRBV28,TRBD2,TGTGCCAGCAGACCGACTAGCGGGAACACCGGGGAGCTGTTTTTT,CASRPTSGNTGELFF
TRBJ2-7,NA,TRBV7-2,NA,TGTGCCAGCAGCTTAGATCGGGGACTTCTCTCCTACGAGCAGTACTTC,CASSLDRGLLSYEQYF
TRBJ1-4,NA,TRBV6-5,NA,TGTGCCAGCAGCTCGGGGGGTAATGAAAAACTGTTTTTT,CASSSGGNEKLFF
TRBJ1-3,few,TRBV9,NA,TGTGCCAGCATCATGGGCTCGCAATCCGGAAACACCATATATTTT,CASIMGSQSGNTIYF
TRBJ1-1,NA,TRBV24-1,TRBD1,TGTGCCACCGGGACAGGAGTGAACACTGAAGCTTTCTTT,CATGTGVNTEAFF